This entry features one T cell receptor beta chain sequence. Its specificity is unknown. The data derive from a study of cytomegalovirus exposure and HLA in healthy donors. As for the study in general: According to later analysis, the same platform produced the approximately 120 validation and over 600 first-cohort repertoires.

Study results and limitations: Researchers counted some 150 TCR beta chains as cytomegalovirus-associated. The classifier, whose performance was assessed in both the original and validation cohorts, reportedly diagnosed cytomegalovirus status with high specificity and sensitivity. TCR clusters originating in the first cohort tended to co-occur in the 120 validation repertoires, according to a later analysis.

Measured with immunoSEQ multiplex PCR; TCRdb has only the in-frame clones, and not every one. The table lists roughly 330,000 clones, roughly 90% of them singletons. CDR1 SGHTA and CDR2 FQGNSA come from the germline V gene. The ends were cut back, 3 bases at V and 5 bases at J, with 10 bases in the middle. The CDR3 covers 13 residues. This sequence originates from a woman aged 25 to 39 in good health and CMV-seropositive. This chain connects TRBV7-2 to TRBJ1-2; D perhaps matches TRBD1 (5 bases). Source material: PBMCs. The CDR3, as DNA: TGTGCCAGCAGCTTGGGGGGGAGGTATGGCTACACCTTC. This codes for CASSLGGRYGYTF.